The 25 T cell receptor beta chains listed next were all sequenced from one sample in a study of identical twins. TCRdb re-analysed the 5' RACE reads in MiXCR, keeping a single row per CDR3 protein. The sample lists nearly 650,000 distinct CDR3 sequences; roughly 7.1% were seen once. These data are also associated with another study on yellow fever vaccine responses in identical twins.

The specimen sequenced was PBMCs. Source of these receptors: a woman aged 18-30 years in good health.

In its sample, this clonotype was seen many times. J is TRBJ2-3 and V is TRBV12-3 or TRBV12-4; D unresolved. This CDR3 is 12 amino acids long. V shed 10 bases and J shed 1 base, with 9 bases lying between them. DNA for the CDR3: TGTGCCACCTCGACACGCACAGATACGCAGTATTTT. It codes for CATSTRTDTQYF.

This clonotype has only a few counts. This may be a read error: a much more frequent sequence differs by one nucleotide. The chain couples TRBV7-6 to TRBJ2-5; D not certain. The CDR3 has 11 residues. Trimming left V 3 bases short and J 5 bases short, with 4 bases between. The germline V gene encodes CDR1 SGHVS and CDR2 FNYEAQ. CDR3 sequence (DNA): TGTGCCAGCAGCTTGATGGAGACCCAGTACTTC. This gives the protein CASSLMETQYF.

This clonotype was observed a handful of times. V gene TRBV12-3 or TRBV12-4 combines with J gene TRBJ2-2; D is unclear. Deletions cut 3 bases from V and 5 bases from J, with 7 bases between. The CDR3 runs 13 residues. CDR3 sequence: CASSFARTGELFF. CDR3 sequence (DNA): TGTGCCAGCAGTTTCGCCAGGACCGGGGAGCTGTTTTTT.

This clonotype was detected only a few times. V gene TRBV5-1 combines with J gene TRBJ2-1; 13 nucleotides line up with TRBD2. This CDR3 has 16 amino acids. Trimming removed 4 bases from V and 5 bases from J; junction bases left unmatched: 6. The germline V gene has CDR1 SGHRS and CDR2 YFSETQ. The CDR3 region is CASSAGGTSGNNEQFF. DNA of the CDR3: TGCGCCAGCAGCGCGGGTGGGACTAGCGGGAACAATGAGCAGTTCTTC.

The sample holds a few counts of this clonotype. The V and J genes are TRBV27 and TRBJ2-7; 8 bases are shared with TRBD1. The CDR3 length is 13 residues. The germline V gene has CDR1 MNHEY and CDR2 SMNVEV (reference sequence). V lost 6 bases, J lost 8 bases, and 9 bases stayed unmatched. CDR3 sequence (DNA): TGTGCCAGCAGCCCACAGGGGGAATGGAAGCAGTACGTC. Protein sequence: CASSPQGEWKQYV.

This clonotype was recorded a few times. The chain links TRBV6-1 to TRBJ2-1; D is unclear. V lost 1 base to trimming and J lost 0 bases, with 7 bases between them. The CDR3 totals 15 residues. From germline, CDR1 is MNHNS and CDR2 SASEGT. The CDR3 region is CASSEDHGSYNEQFF. The CDR3, as DNA: TGTGCCAGCAGTGAAGACCACGGCTCCTACAATGAGCAGTTCTTC.

The table lists this clonotype with many counts. The chain is built from TRBV3-1 and TRBJ1-1, with D tentatively TRBD1 (6 bases). The CDR3 spans 14 residues. Trimming took off 4 bases at V and 1 base at J, with 10 bases between the two ends. In germline, CDR1 is LGHDT, CDR2 YNNKEL (reference sequence). The CDR3 nucleotides read TGTGCCAGCAGCCCACAGGGCCCGAACACTGAAGCTTTCTTT. Amino acid sequence: CASSPQGPNTEAFF.

The chain carries TRBV9 and TRBJ2-7, with 8 bases identical to TRBD2. Germline CDR1 and CDR2: SGDLS and YYNGEE. The CDR3 extends over 15 amino acids. V gave up 4 bases and J gave up 3 bases; unmatched junction bases: 9. As DNA, the CDR3 is TGTGCCAGCAGCCCCAACAGCGGGAGTTACTACGAGCAGTACTTC. It yields the protein CASSPNSGSYYEQYF.

This clonotype occurred many times. V is TRBV15 and J is TRBJ1-5; D possibly corresponds to TRBD1 (5 bases). Germline V CDR1 and CDR2: LNHNV, YYDKDF (reference sequence). Trimming took 0 bases from V and 3 from J, leaving 9 bases between them. The CDR3 length is 15 residues. The CDR3, as DNA: TGTGCCACCAGCAGAGATCGGGGGTACAATCAGCCCCAGCATTTT. Its protein product is CATSRDRGYNQPQHF.

The table lists this clonotype with a few counts. This rearrangement joins TRBV9 to TRBJ2-6; no clear D gene. The CDR3 spans 16 residues. Trimming left V 1 base short and J 0 bases short, with 8 bases between. CDR1 is SGDLS and CDR2 is YYNGEE in the germline V gene. CDR3 coding DNA: TGTGCCAGCAGCGTAAACGCTAACTCTGGGGCCAACGTCCTGACTTTC. Residues: CASSVNANSGANVLTF.

This chain connects TRBV29-1 to TRBJ2-1, with a tentative D call TRBD1 (6 bases). The germline gives CDR1 SQVTM, CDR2 ANQGSEA. The CDR3 has 15 residues. V lost 4 bases, J lost 4 bases, and 17 bases lay in between. The CDR3 region has the DNA TGCAGCGTTGTTCAGTCGGGGACACTATACAATGAGCAGTTCTTC. Amino acids: CSVVQSGTLYNEQFF.

This clonotype was counted at least ten times. The chain links TRBV12-3 or TRBV12-4 to TRBJ2-5; D gene ambiguous. The CDR3 length is 18 residues. Trimming took 6 bases from V and 7 from J, leaving 30 bases between them. CDR3 protein: CASSPPGVGWGKSGTQYF. CDR3 DNA: TGTGCCAGCAGCCCTCCCGGCGTAGGGTGGGGAAAATCCGGGACCCAGTACTTC.

This clonotype came up many times. V gene TRBV29-1 combines with J gene TRBJ2-3; 15 nucleotides agree with TRBD2. V lost 8 bases and J lost 0; bases outside the gene matches: 9. CDR3 length: 17 residues. CDR1 SQVTM and CDR2 ANQGSEA come from the germline V gene. The CDR3 protein is CSSGLAGGSTSTDTQYF. The CDR3 DNA reads TGCAGCTCGGGACTAGCGGGGGGCTCCACTAGCACAGATACGCAGTATTTT.

This clonotype was recorded a few times. The J gene is TRBJ2-3, the V gene TRBV2; perhaps TRBD2 as D (6 bases). The CDR3 contains 18 residues. Trimming left V 1 base short and J 5 bases short, with 22 bases between. Germline CDR1 is SNHLY and CDR2 is FYNNEI. CDR3 amino acids: CASSEDPTGVVPLDTQYF. The CDR3 DNA reads as TGTGCCAGCAGTGAAGACCCGACGGGAGTGGTTCCTTTAGATACGCAGTATTTT.

This clonotype was seen at least ten times. The gene calls are TRBV24-1 and TRBJ1-2; a weak D match, TRBD1 (6 bases). The CDR3 has 13 residues. Per the germline V gene, CDR1 is KGHDR and CDR2 is SFDVKD. V lost 3 bases to trimming and J lost 4 bases, with 8 bases between them. In nucleotides, the CDR3 is TGTGCCACCAGTGATCCAGGGGTCTATGGCTACACCTTC. Residues: CATSDPGVYGYTF.

J is TRBJ2-3 and V is TRBV10-3, with 12 bases matching TRBD2. This CDR3 contains 17 residues. The germline gives CDR1 ENHRY, CDR2 SYGVKD. Trimming removed 7 bases from V and 2 bases from J; junction bases left unmatched: 10. This CDR3 is CAITPGRTSGDTDTQYF. The CDR3 DNA reads TGTGCCATCACCCCCGGGAGGACTAGCGGGGACACAGATACGCAGTATTTT.

This clonotype was observed many times. This chain uses TRBV11-2 with TRBJ2-1; 10 nucleotides agree with TRBD2. V lost 6 bases, J lost 14 bases, and 7 bases stayed unmatched. Germline loops: CDR1 SGHAT, CDR2 FQNNGV. The length of the CDR3 is 12 residues. This chain's CDR3 is CASRGSGTSEFF. The CDR3 nucleotides read TGTGCCAGCAGAGGATCCGGGACTAGCGAGTTCTTC.

This chain joins TRBV14 and TRBJ2-1, with D hard to call. CDR1 is SGHDN and CDR2 is FVKESK in the germline V gene. The CDR3 contains 17 residues. Trimming stripped 1 base from V and 4 bases from J, with 17 bases between. The CDR3 region is CASSQALSISTYNEQFF. The CDR3, as DNA: TGTGCCAGCAGCCAAGCCCTAAGTATCTCGACATACAATGAGCAGTTCTTC.

This clonotype has at least ten counts. This chain links TRBV27 with TRBJ1-1; D is undetermined. The V gene lost 5 bases and the J gene lost 3 bases, with 10 bases spanning the gap. This CDR3 contains 13 residues. The germline CDR1 and CDR2 sequences are MNHEY and SMNVEV (reference sequence). CDR3 amino acids: CASSLGLYTEAFF. Written as DNA, the CDR3 is TGTGCCAGCAGTCTTGGACTGTACACTGAAGCTTTCTTT.

The table lists this clonotype with a few counts. The J gene is TRBJ2-5, the V gene TRBV29-1; tentatively, D is TRBD1 (6 bases). The CDR3 sequence is 15 residues long. V was pared by 6 bases and J by 5 bases, with 22 bases between. Germline assignment: CDR1 SQVTM and CDR2 ANQGSEA. CDR3 DNA sequence: TGCAGCGTGAACACGCCAGGGGATCCGAGGGAGACCCAGTACTTC. Protein product: CSVNTPGDPRETQYF.

This clonotype was counted between two and nine times. The rearrangement joins TRBV28 to TRBJ2-2, with a tentative D call TRBD2 (6 bases). This CDR3 contains 15 residues. Trimming left V 3 bases short and J 7 bases short, with 15 bases between. From germline, CDR1 is MDHEN and CDR2 SYDVKM. CDR3 DNA: TGTGCCAGCAGTTTGGGTGGCGGGACGGTCGGGGAGCTGTTTTTT. Protein: CASSLGGGTVGELFF.

This clonotype was found many times. The V call is TRBV15, the J call TRBJ2-1; 7 bases fit TRBD1. The CDR3 runs 12 residues. Germline assignment: CDR1 LNHNV and CDR2 YYDKDF (reference sequence). V trimming: 0 bases; J trimming: 15 bases; junction bases outside the gene matches: 5. CDR3 coding DNA: TGTGCCACCAGCAGAGATCAGGGACAGTCGTTCTTC. Encoded protein: CATSRDQGQSFF.

This chain uses TRBV6-4 with TRBJ1-5, with D unclear. The germline gives CDR1 MRHNA, CDR2 SNTAGT. CDR3 length equals 13 residues. Trimming left V 3 bases short and J 4 bases short, with 7 bases between. CDR3 amino acids: CASSEGRNQPQHF. The CDR3 DNA follows: TGTGCCAGCAGTGAAGGTCGTAATCAGCCCCAGCATTTT.

This clonotype has a handful of counts. This sequence joins TRBV19 and TRBJ1-5; possibly TRBD1 for D (6 bases). The germline V gene encodes CDR1 LNHDA and CDR2 SQIVND (reference sequence). The V end was cut by 7 bases, the J end by 7 bases, with 11 bases between. This CDR3 spans 12 amino acids. The CDR3 here is CASMRGEQPQHF. CDR3 coding DNA: TGTGCCAGTATGAGGGGGGAACAGCCCCAGCATTTT. Based on the CDR3 plus reference TRBV19 and TRBJ1-5, the full variable domain is DGGITQSPKYLFRKEGQNVTLSCEQNLNHDAMYWYRQDPGQGLRLIYYSQIVNDFQKGDIAEGYSVSREKKESFPLTVTSAQKNPTAFYLCASMRGEQPQHFGDGTRLSIL.

This clonotype was seen repeatedly, ten times or more. The chain links TRBV7-2 to TRBJ2-7, with 8 bases identical to TRBD1. The CDR3 has 14 amino acids. The germline CDR1 and CDR2 sequences are SGHTA and FQGNSA. V was clipped by 8 bases and J by 0 bases; unmatched bases: 6. The CDR3 spells CASLGQGASYEQYF. The CDR3 DNA is TGTGCCAGCTTAGGCCAGGGGGCCTCCTACGAGCAGTACTTC. Looking up the rest from reference TRBV7-2 and TRBJ2-7 gives the full variable domain: GAGVSQSPSNKVTEKGKDVELRCDPISGHTALYWYRQSLGQGLEFLIYFQGNSAPDKSGLPSDRFSAERTGGSVSTLTIQRTQQEDSAVYLCASLGQGASYEQYFGPGTRLTVT.